Listed below are T cell receptor beta chains from one sample, sequenced in a study of T-cell memory formation after mild COVID-19. TCRdb ran MiXCR on the 5' RACE reads and lists one entry per CDR3 protein. The table includes hundreds of thousands of distinct CDR3 sequences, around 22% detected once. The sequencing sample was made of PBMCs or a T cell subset sorted from them (not recorded which). These receptors originate from an adult woman who had mild COVID-19 (a few samples of this study predate the infection). Cell type and time point are not known. Each CDR3 is given with its conserved first and last residue. D genes are given only for firm matches. Not all rows give a size; the values are once, few, many and, for expanded clones, a class.

CDR3aa	CDR3nt	len	abundance	d_gene	v_gene	j_gene
CASSLRGGRTDTQYF	TGTGCCAGCAGCTTAAGAGGGGGCAGGACAGATACGCAGTATTTT	15	few	TRBD1	TRBV7-9	TRBJ2-3
CSARGRGEGYEAFF	TGCAGTGCTAGAGGCCGTGGGGAGGGCTATGAAGCTTTCTTT	14	.	.	TRBV20-1	TRBJ1-1
CASSPGGGGLKNEQFF	TGTGCCAGCAGCCCTGGCGGGGGGGGCCTGAAGAATGAGCAGTTCTTC	16	many	TRBD2	TRBV7-8	TRBJ2-1
CASSPRVAGGGEQFF	TGTGCCAGCTCACCACGTGTTGCGGGAGGAGGTGAGCAGTTCTTC	15	.	TRBD2	TRBV18	TRBJ2-1
CASSTNPGQGFTEAFF	TGTGCCAGCAGCACGAACCCGGGACAGGGTTTCACTGAAGCTTTCTTT	16	once	TRBD1	TRBV5-4	TRBJ1-1
CASSQVPGQSGDNEQFF	TGTGCCAGCAGCCAAGTCCCCGGACAGTCGGGGGACAATGAGCAGTTCTTC	17	.	.	TRBV14	TRBJ2-1
CASSPMGTSGTDTQYF	TGTGCCAGCAGTCCCATGGGGACTAGCGGCACAGATACGCAGTATTTT	16	few	TRBD2	TRBV4-2	TRBJ2-3
CASSWTGDTGELFF	TGTGCCAGCAGTTGGACAGGGGACACCGGGGAGCTGTTTTTT	14	.	TRBD1	TRBV6-5	TRBJ2-2
CASSWETGGGHSPLHF	TGTGCCAGCAGCTGGGAGACAGGGGGGGGGCATTCACCCCTCCACTTT	16	.	TRBD1	TRBV7-8	TRBJ1-6
CASSLRGRGEQYF	TGCGCCAGCAGCTTACGGGGTCGAGGCGAGCAGTACTTC	13	.	.	TRBV5-1	TRBJ2-7
CASSQGQRNVSYEQYF	TGCGCCAGCAGCCAAGGCCAGAGGAACGTATCCTACGAGCAGTACTTC	16	.	.	TRBV4-3	TRBJ2-7
CASSDPRQGDNEQFF	TGTGCCAGCAGTGATCCCCGACAGGGAGACAATGAGCAGTTCTTC	15	.	TRBD1	TRBV25-1	TRBJ2-1
CASSLAVLAATDTQYF	TGTGCCAGCAGTTTAGCGGTTTTAGCGGCCACAGATACGCAGTATTTT	16	few	.	TRBV12-3/TRBV12-4	TRBJ2-3
CSVTPLTSGGAYEQYF	TGCAGTGTCACCCCGTTGACTAGCGGGGGGGCCTACGAGCAGTACTTC	16	.	TRBD2	TRBV20-1	TRBJ2-7
CASSLLRSTDTQYF	TGTGCCAGCAGCCTTCTCCGGAGCACAGATACGCAGTATTTT	14	.	.	TRBV3-1	TRBJ2-3
CASSLGAGVDEQFF	TGTGCCAGCAGCTTAGGGGCGGGAGTGGATGAGCAGTTCTTC	14	many	TRBD2	TRBV7-9	TRBJ2-1
CASSEYTDSYEQYF	TGTGCCAGCAGTGAATATACAGACTCCTACGAGCAGTACTTC	14	few	.	TRBV2	TRBJ2-7
CASSLAGLEADTQYF	TGTGCCAGCAGCTTGGCCGGGCTAGAGGCAGATACGCAGTATTTT	15	.	.	TRBV5-6	TRBJ2-3